These 7 T cell receptor beta chains came from one sample sequenced in a study of T cell responses to AZD1222 COVID-19 vaccine. Clones were read by immunoSEQ multiplex PCR, and TCRdb kept only the in-frame ones, dropping some. The table lists about 86,000 clones, about 92% of them singletons. The sequences come from peripheral blood, collected on day 0 of AZD1222 vaccination. The receptors derive from an adult in good health.

In this sample, this clone turned up a few times. The chain couples TRBV19 to TRBJ2-7; 7 bases agree with TRBD1. The CDR3 covers 19 residues. V dropped 5 bases and J dropped 7; count of bases not matched to a gene: 26. Germline loops: CDR1 LNHDA, CDR2 SQIVND (reference sequence). The CDR3 DNA is TGTGCCAGTAGTTACAGGGGATCCCGGGGTACAACCGCCCGGGGAGAGCAGTACTTC. Protein: CASSYRGSRGTTARGEQYF.

The CDR3 region is CASSSRPGTDTQYF. The CDR3 nucleotides read TGTGCCAGCAGCTCCCGCCCGGGGACAGATACGCAGTATTTT. The V call is TRBV7-2, the J call TRBJ2-3, with D possibly being TRBD2 (5 bases). CDR3 length: 14 amino acids. Trimming left V 4 bases short and J 3 bases short, with 11 bases between. Germline CDR1 reads SGHTA; CDR2 reads FQGNSA.

The V call is TRBV6-5, the J call TRBJ2-3; D is perhaps TRBD2 (6 bases). Looked up from germline, CDR1 is MNHEY and CDR2 is SVGAGI. Trimming took off 4 bases at V and 5 bases at J, with 13 bases between the two ends. This CDR3 comprises 14 residues. The CDR3 reads CASSSTGVGDTQYF. The CDR3 nucleotides are TGTGCCAGCAGTTCCACGGGGGTGGGAGATACGCAGTATTTT.

The chain carries TRBV18 and TRBJ1-6; D gene unclear. CDR1 is KGHSH and CDR2 is LQKENI in the germline V gene. The CDR3 is made up of 13 amino acids. Trimming took off 2 bases at V and 9 bases at J, with 8 bases between the two ends. The CDR3 nucleotides are TGTGCCAGCTCACCAGTCGAGAGTTCACCCCTCCACTTT. It is translated as CASSPVESSPLHF.

The V call is TRBV6-5, the J call TRBJ2-7; D perhaps matches TRBD2 (5 bases). The CDR3 is 15 amino acids. Germline assignment: CDR1 MNHEY and CDR2 SVGAGI. V gave up 7 bases and J gave up 1 base, with 17 bases separating them. DNA for the CDR3: TGTGCCAGCACTCCGAGGGTAGGCCGGTCCTACGAGCAGTACTTC. This encodes CASTPRVGRSYEQYF.

The rearrangement uses TRBV14 and TRBJ2-1; 8 bases agree with TRBD1. The CDR3 is made up of 14 amino acids. From germline, CDR1 is SGHDN and CDR2 FVKESK. Germline trimming cut 4 bases from V and 7 bases from J; bases unmatched to any gene: 6. The CDR3 sequence: CASSPQQGVNEQFF. The CDR3 bases are TGTGCCAGCAGCCCCCAACAGGGGGTAAATGAGCAGTTCTTC.

The gene calls are TRBV10-3 and TRBJ1-5; 7 positions agree with TRBD1. V was clipped by 5 bases and J by 3 bases; unmatched bases: 4. Germline V gives CDR1 ENHRY, CDR2 SYGVKD. The CDR3 totals 14 residues. CDR3 nucleotides: TGTGCCATCAGTCAAGGACAGGACAATCAGCCCCAGCATTTT. The encoded protein is CAISQGQDNQPQHF.